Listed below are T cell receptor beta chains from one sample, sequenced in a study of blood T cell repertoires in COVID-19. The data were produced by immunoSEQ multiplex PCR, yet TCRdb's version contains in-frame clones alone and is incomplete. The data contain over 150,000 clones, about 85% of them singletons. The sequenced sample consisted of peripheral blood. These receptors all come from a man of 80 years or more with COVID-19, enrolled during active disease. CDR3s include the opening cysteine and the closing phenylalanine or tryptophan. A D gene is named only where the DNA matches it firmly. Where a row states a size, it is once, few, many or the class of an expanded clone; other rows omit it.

CSVSDTGWDSPLHF TGCAGCGTCTCCGATACGGGGTGGGATTCACCCCTCCACTTT TRBV29-1 few - TRBJ1-6
CASSLTRQGNSPLHF TGTGCCAGCAGCTTAACCCGACAGGGCAATTCACCCCTCCACTTT TRBV7-6 - TRBD1 TRBJ1-6
CASTRGTSGDTDTQYF TGTGCCAGCACTAGAGGGACTAGCGGGGACACAGATACGCAGTATTTT TRBV5-5 - TRBD2 TRBJ2-3
CASSLGSGETQYF TGTGCCAGCAGCTTAGGTTCAGGGGAGACCCAGTACTTC TRBV7-9 - - TRBJ2-5
CASSPSGGDHNEQFF TGTGCCAGCAGCCCTAGCGGGGGGGATCACAATGAGCAGTTCTTC TRBV11-3 - TRBD2 TRBJ2-1
CASSSFPTGQLYEQYF TGTGCCAGCAGCTCCTTTCCTACGGGACAGCTCTACGAGCAGTACTTC TRBV7-9 - TRBD1 TRBJ2-7
CASSERTDTQYF TGTGCCAGCAGTGAACGGACAGATACGCAGTATTTT TRBV2 once - TRBJ2-3
CASSLEDSYGYTF TGTGCCAGCAGCTTAGAGGACAGCTATGGCTACACCTTC TRBV7-9 few - TRBJ1-2
CASSYSRGGSYEQYF TGTGCCAGCAGTTACTCTAGGGGGGGGTCCTACGAGCAGTACTTC TRBV6-6 once - TRBJ2-7
CASSLDPGVVSYNEQFF TGCGCCAGCAGCTTGGATCCCGGGGTGGTCTCCTACAATGAGCAGTTCTTC TRBV5-1 - - TRBJ2-1
CASSSDRGYYGYTF TGTGCCAGTAGTAGCGACAGGGGGTATTATGGCTACACCTTC TRBV19 - TRBD1 TRBJ1-2
CASSRGRAGELFF TGTGCCAGCAGCCGAGGGCGCGCCGGGGAGCTGTTTTTT TRBV3-1/TRBV3-2 - - TRBJ2-2
CASSQETGVHSPLHF TGTGCCAGCTCACAAGAGACAGGGGTCCATTCACCCCTCCACTTT TRBV18 - TRBD1 TRBJ1-6
CASSTQGAGYTF TGTGCCAGCAGTACACAGGGGGCTGGCTACACCTTC TRBV2 - TRBD1 TRBJ1-2
CASRTKTGYGYTF TGTGCCAGTAGGACCAAGACAGGTTATGGCTACACCTTC TRBV19 - - TRBJ1-2
CASSKDRYQPQHF TGTGCCAGCAGCAAGGACAGGTATCAGCCCCAGCATTTT TRBV7-7 - TRBD1 TRBJ1-5
CASSSFDRGDTQYF TGCGCCAGCAGCTCCTTCGACAGGGGAGATACGCAGTATTTT TRBV5-1 once TRBD1 TRBJ2-3
CASGMGQGAYEQYF TGTGCTAGTGGAATGGGACAGGGGGCTTACGAGCAGTACTTC TRBV12-5 - TRBD1 TRBJ2-7
CASSSTGQGDTEAFF TGTGCCAGCAGCTCAACGGGACAGGGGGACACTGAAGCTTTCTTT TRBV5-6 - TRBD1 TRBJ1-1
CASRPGLSGNTIYF TGTGCCAGCAGACCAGGCCTTTCTGGAAACACCATATATTTT TRBV7-9 - - TRBJ1-3
CASRKNTNTEAFF TGTGCCAGCAGAAAGAATACTAACACTGAAGCTTTCTTT TRBV12-3/TRBV12-4 - - TRBJ1-1
CASSLGGQSTEAFF TGTGCCAGCAGCTTAGGGGGGCAATCGACTGAAGCTTTCTTT TRBV7-2 - - TRBJ1-1
CASSPSPTLNYGYTF TGTGCCAGCAGTCCAAGCCCCACACTAAACTATGGCTACACCTTC TRBV6-5 - - TRBJ1-2
CASRLTGLTGELFF TGTGCCAGCAGGCTGACAGGGCTCACCGGGGAGCTGTTTTTT TRBV2 - TRBD1 TRBJ2-2
CASSVGRGEQYF TGTGCCAGCAGCGTAGGTCGGGGCGAGCAGTACTTC TRBV9 - - TRBJ2-7
CASSPGPGEGRYNEQFF TGTGCCAGTAGTCCCGGCCCCGGGGAGGGGCGGTACAATGAGCAGTTCTTC TRBV19 few TRBD2 TRBJ2-1
CASSPMGQTSLNTEAFF TGTGCCAGCAGCCCTATGGGACAGACGTCCTTGAACACTGAAGCTTTCTTT TRBV7-2 - TRBD1 TRBJ1-1
CSVQEQGGYTEAFF TGCAGCGTCCAAGAACAGGGGGGTTACACTGAAGCTTTCTTT TRBV29-1 - TRBD1 TRBJ1-1
CASSPGGAREQYF TGTGCCAGCAGCCCCGGGGGGGCGAGAGAGCAGTACTTC TRBV3-1/TRBV3-2 - TRBD2 TRBJ2-7
CASRQGNEKLFF TGTGCCAGCAGGCAGGGGAATGAAAAACTGTTTTTT TRBV28 - - TRBJ1-4